These 3 T cell receptor beta chains originate from one sample sequenced in a study of blood T cell repertoires in COVID-19 (dated by TCRdb to the early 2020s). Receptor libraries were prepared by the immunoSEQ multiplex PCR assay. TCRdb provides this immuneACCESS table in a form limited to in-frame rearrangements. Some clones are lacking; in checked studies, under half of them reflect an unresolved V gene, and why the rest are absent is not known. For this sample there are under 250,000 clones; over 80% appear just once. The ten largest clones take up roughly 3% of the sample. The source material was peripheral blood. All receptors derive from a young man with COVID-19, enrolled during active disease.

The CDR3, as DNA: TGTGCCAGCAGTCCATCAGGGTATGGCTACACCTTC. This translates into CASSPSGYGYTF. This chain joins TRBV12-3 or TRBV12-4 and TRBJ1-2; TRBD1 is a possible D gene (5 bases). This CDR3 has 12 amino acids. Between the trimmed V and J ends, which lost 5 bases and 5 bases, there was a span of 9 bases.

This rearrangement joins TRBV5-4 to TRBJ1-2; D may be TRBD1 (5 bases). Trimming took 2 bases from V and 3 from J, leaving 11 bases between them. This CDR3 has 14 residues. Germline loops: CDR1 SGHNT, CDR2 YYREEE (reference sequence). CDR3 in DNA: TGTGCCAGCAGCTTTCCCAGGGTTGACTATGGCTACACCTTC. Residues: CASSFPRVDYGYTF. Complete variable domain (other parts from reference TRBV5-4 and TRBJ1-2): ETGVTQSPTHLIKTRGQQVTLRCSSQSGHNTVSWYQQALGQGPQFIFQYYREEENGRGNFPPRFSGLQFPNYSSELNVNALELDDSALYLCASSFPRVDYGYTFGSGTRLTVV.

This rearrangement joins TRBV10-3 to TRBJ1-6; 7 nucleotides agree with TRBD1. The CDR3 extends over 14 amino acids. CDR1 ENHRY and CDR2 SYGVKD come from the germline V gene. V dropped 3 bases and J dropped 9; count of bases not matched to a gene: 5. The CDR3 sequence is CAISEGQASSPLHF. The CDR3, as DNA: TGTGCCATCAGTGAAGGACAGGCGAGTTCACCCCTCCACTTT.